This TCR beta chain was observed in a study of shared clonotypes between healthy human individuals. Notes on the study in general: Exclusively blood specimens were collected; tissue repertoires likely differ.

Notes on this clone: The target antigen is unknown.

Here immunoSEQ multiplex PCR was the method, and the copy in TCRdb shows in-frame clones only, minus some. This sample has hundreds of thousands of clones; around four fifths occur once, and the top ten carry roughly 1.9%. CDR3 length: 16 residues. Germline loops: CDR1 SGHRS, CDR2 YFSETQ. Deletions cut 4 bases from V and 5 bases from J, with 20 bases between. The TCR comes from a woman in her 30s in good health. The V and J genes are TRBV5-1 and TRBJ2-3; D gene unclear. Sequenced input: memory CD4+ T cells sorted from blood. Subset specified: CD45RA-negative fraction. DNA for the CDR3: TGCGCCAGCAGCCGATCGACCCACAACTACGGAGATACGCAGTATTTT. Residues: CASSRSTHNYGDTQYF.